The 9 T cell receptor beta chains listed next were all sequenced from one sample in a study of blood T cell repertoires in COVID-19. TCRdb keeps only in-frame clones here, not all; method: immunoSEQ multiplex PCR. This table has around 170,000 clones, under 80% appearing once. The sequenced sample was peripheral blood. Receptor source: a woman older than 75 with acute or convalescent COVID-19.

The sample holds many counts of this clone. The V call is TRBV9, the J call TRBJ2-2; TRBD2 matches 14 bases. Trimming took 3 bases from V and 7 from J; bases not matched to a gene: 5. CDR1 is SGDLS and CDR2 is YYNGEE in the germline V gene. The CDR3 is made up of 16 amino acids. In nucleotides, the CDR3 is TGTGCCAGCAGCGACGAGGGACTAGCGGGAGTCGGGGAGCTGTTTTTT. It is translated as CASSDEGLAGVGELFF. The entire variable domain, with the rest obtained from reference TRBV9 and TRBJ2-2, is as follows: DSGVTQTPKHLITATGQRVTLRCSPRSGDLSVYWYQQSLDQGLQFLIQYYNGEERAKGNILERFSAQQFPDLHSELNLSSLELGDSALYFCASSDEGLAGVGELFFGEGSRLTVL.

V usage is TRBV28 and J usage is TRBJ1-2, with D possibly matching TRBD1 (5 bases). The V end lost 3 bases, the J end lost 8 bases, and 22 bases lay between the germline ends. Germline V CDR1 and CDR2: MDHEN, SYDVKM. This CDR3 spans 16 amino acids. Here the CDR3 reads CASSLGSVGGIGGYTF. Written as DNA, the CDR3 is TGTGCCAGCAGTTTGGGTTCGGTTGGGGGGATAGGAGGCTACACCTTC.

The chain employs TRBV4-3 and TRBJ1-2; possible D gene TRBD1, 6 bases. Per germline, CDR1 LGHNA and CDR2 YSLEER. This CDR3 spans 13 amino acids. V was pared by 2 bases and J by 4 bases, with 8 bases between. The CDR3 region is CASSQTGSYGYTF. CDR3 DNA sequence: TGCGCCAGCAGCCAAACAGGGAGCTATGGCTACACCTTC.

This clone was detected once. The V and J genes are TRBV30 and TRBJ2-5, with 8 bases aligning to TRBD2. CDR1 is GTSNPN and CDR2 is SVGIG in the germline V gene (reference sequence). Unmatched junction bases numbered 12, after V lost 0 bases and J lost 6 bases. This CDR3 has 16 amino acids. The CDR3 spells CAWSVRRGRGGKTQYF. The CDR3 DNA reads as TGTGCCTGGAGTGTACGACGGGGGCGCGGGGGGAAGACCCAGTACTTC.

This CDR3 is CASSRSGGGEQYF. CDR3 DNA sequence: TGTGCCAGCAGCCGATCGGGGGGTGGCGAGCAGTACTTC. The J gene is TRBJ2-7, the V gene TRBV6-6; 7 bases are shared with TRBD2. Per the germline V gene, CDR1 is MNHNY and CDR2 is SVGAGI (reference sequence). V lost 6 bases to trimming and J lost 6 bases; unmatched junction nucleotides: 8. The CDR3 totals 13 residues.

The chain uses TRBV19 and TRBJ2-5; 11 nucleotides line up with TRBD2. V was clipped by 6 bases and J by 2 bases; unmatched bases: 8. Germline CDR1 is LNHDA and CDR2 is SQIVND (reference sequence). The CDR3 loop spans 16 amino acids. The CDR3 bases are TGTGCCAGTAGACCGGGACTAGCGGATTTACAAGAGACCCAGTACTTC. It is translated as CASRPGLADLQETQYF.

This clone was detected ten times or more. The gene calls are TRBV10-2 and TRBJ2-1; a weak D match, TRBD2 (5 bases). CDR3 size: 12 residues. Trimming took off 10 bases at V and 3 bases at J, with 10 bases between the two ends. Per germline, CDR1 WSHSY and CDR2 SAAADI. CDR3 amino acids: CATSSYYNEQFF. In DNA form, the CDR3 reads TGCGCCACCTCTAGCTACTACAATGAGCAGTTCTTC.

This clone was observed a single time. The J gene is TRBJ2-3, the V gene TRBV2; maybe TRBD2 (6 bases). The V gene lost 7 bases and the J gene lost 0 bases, with 11 bases spanning the gap. This CDR3 comprises 14 residues. Germline loops: CDR1 SNHLY, CDR2 FYNNEI. CDR3 sequence (DNA): TGTGCCAGCACTGTCGGGACTAGCACAGATACGCAGTATTTT. It yields the protein CASTVGTSTDTQYF. Filled out from reference TRBV2 and TRBJ2-3, the complete variable domain reads EPEVTQTPSHQVTQMGQEVILRCVPISNHLYFYWYRQILGQKVEFLVSFYNNEISEKSEIFDDQFSVERPDGSNFTLKIRSTKLEDSAMYFCASTVGTSTDTQYFGPGTRLTVL.

This clone has only a few counts. V and J are TRBV18 and TRBJ2-1; weak D call: TRBD1 (6 bases). Germline assignment: CDR1 KGHSH and CDR2 LQKENI. The CDR3 is made up of 18 amino acids. V lost 0 bases and J 0 bases, leaving 15 bases between the germline ends. CDR3 protein: CASSPPSWGLSSYNEQFF. As DNA, the CDR3 is TGTGCCAGCTCACCACCTTCATGGGGGCTAAGCTCCTACAATGAGCAGTTCTTC.